This is a list of T cell receptor beta chains from one sample in a study of human T cells and chemical hapten exposure. In TCRdb, the RACE reads were re-called with MiXCR into one record per CDR3 protein. Found here are tens of thousands of distinct CDR3 sequences, about 11% of them singletons; the top ten hold roughly 2.4%. Specimen: whole blood, collected in connection with sensitization to the hapten diphenylcyclopropenone (DPC). Source of these receptors: a man aged 35 to 55 with alopecia areata. Some clones in this sample may be carry-over from other donors' samples. CDR3s include the opening cysteine and the closing phenylalanine or tryptophan. The D gene is left open where the match is weak.

v_call	d_call	cdr3_aa
TRBV20-1	-	CSASPLGPVYEQYF
TRBV3-1	TRBD1	CASSPSTGGGTEAFF
TRBV18	-	CASSPFQDPNTEAFF
TRBV14	-	CASSQGGYGYTF
TRBV3-1	-	CASSPGIPRELFF
TRBV20-1	-	CSARGWTANTEAFF
TRBV5-5	-	CASSLQINTEAFF
TRBV29-1	TRBD2	CSVGVAGPSNEQFF
TRBV6-2/TRBV6-3	-	CASSAPEPQYF
TRBV7-2	TRBD1	CASSSYRGWGEQYF
TRBV2	TRBD2	CASKSPTSGSSRTQYF
TRBV6-6	-	CASSAGTRSGNTIYF
TRBV6-2/TRBV6-3	-	CASSYGLVVRGPDTGELFF
TRBV28	TRBD2	CASSLPTSGSLGTDTQYF
TRBV30	-	CAWSVGGPGELFF
TRBV20-1	-	CSAKRQEQETQYF
TRBV7-2	-	CASSLARSGMNEQFF
TRBV9	TRBD1	CASSSNTGGSSYTF
TRBV18	-	CASSPLDSFNTEAFF
TRBV28	-	CASSLPGINEKLFF
TRBV11-3	TRBD1	CASRQGQLNTGELFF
TRBV29-1	-	CSATGPNTEAFF
TRBV6-5	-	CASNPYGGDEAFF
TRBV4-1	TRBD2	CASSHTAGVDTQYF